Listed here is a single T cell receptor beta chain. Its antigen is unknown. Qualities for individual bases were not recorded, and no much larger clone is one base off. The data were taken from a study of blood T cell repertoires in COVID-19 (dated by TCRdb to the early 2020s). For the study in its entirety: The collaborator samples originated in the United States, Italy and Spain and spanned the acute and convalescent phases of COVID-19. The repertoires were released in a freely available public database intended as a resource for research on the immune response to SARS-CoV-2. Samples came from the ongoing ImmuneRACE study (first 160 participants) plus 1,254 subjects from 6 global collaborators. The material from the prospective study consisted of cDNA or gDNA derived from T cells, B-cell-depleted T cells, or PBMCs. The dataset comprised deeply sampled blood TCRbeta repertoires from subjects exposed to, actively infected with, or recovered from COVID-19. HLA class I and class II types, where available, came from metadata supplied by the sample provider rather than from assay-based typing. Nearly every sample came with metadata listing a de-identified subject ID, COVID-19 status, age in years and sex. The paper as a whole reports these results and caveats: Clinical and demographic metadata were provided uncurated, with the amount varying by source and participant.

The collaborating institutions used their own protocols to collect whole blood in K2EDTA tubes. For TCRbeta analysis, collaborator samples were shipped as frozen whole blood, as isolated PBMCs, or as DNA extracted from either sample type. The CDR1 and CDR2 encoded by the germline V gene (reference sequence) are MNHNY and SVGAGI. The CDR3 runs 12 residues from the cysteine to the phenylalanine. CDR3 DNA only is kept here, 36 bases in frame from base 1. V is reduced by 0 bases and J by 7 bases, leaving a spacing of 7 bases between them. The immunoSEQ Assay, a bias-controlled multiplex PCR, was used to amplify TCRbeta CDR3 regions from genomic DNA. From the authors' description of their analysis: Nucleated cell counts per sample were estimated from amplification of reference gene primers within the assay. To quantify the absolute abundance of each unique TCRbeta CDR3 rearrangement, sequence reads were collapsed and filtered. For each sample, productive Simpson clonality was calculated as the square root of Simpson's diversity index over productive rearrangements. This is the immuneACCESS table as TCRdb keeps it, with only in-frame sequences that have V and J called. A part of the clones is gone; compared with another copy, unresolved V genes explain less than half, and the rest is unexplained. V and J calls and clone size are those listed in that table; D and trimming were worked out from the DNA. The sample table lists tens of thousands of clones, 80% of them with a count of one. 16% of the sample belongs to the ten largest clones.

The chain links TRBV6-6 with TRBJ2-7, with the D gene call left open. The sample comprised peripheral blood. This receptor was obtained from a woman over 75 with active or convalescent COVID-19. This receptor has the CDR3 CASSYSRSEQYF. The nucleotide sequence is given as TGTGCCAGCAGTTACTCGCGTAGTGAGCAGTACTTC.